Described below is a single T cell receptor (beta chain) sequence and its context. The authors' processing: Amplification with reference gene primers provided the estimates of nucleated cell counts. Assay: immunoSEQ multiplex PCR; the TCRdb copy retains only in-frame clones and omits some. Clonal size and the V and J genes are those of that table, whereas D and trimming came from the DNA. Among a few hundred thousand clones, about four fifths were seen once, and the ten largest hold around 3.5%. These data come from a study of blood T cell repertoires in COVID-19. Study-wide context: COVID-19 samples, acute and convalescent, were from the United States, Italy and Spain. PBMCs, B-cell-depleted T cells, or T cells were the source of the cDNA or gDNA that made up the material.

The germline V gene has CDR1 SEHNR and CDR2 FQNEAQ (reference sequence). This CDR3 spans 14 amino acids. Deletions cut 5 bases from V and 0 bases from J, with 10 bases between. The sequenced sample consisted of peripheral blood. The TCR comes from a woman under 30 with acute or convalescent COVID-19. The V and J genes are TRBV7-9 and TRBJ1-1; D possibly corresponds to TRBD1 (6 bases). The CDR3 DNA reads TGTGCCAGCAGCACGGACAGAATGAACACTGAAGCTTTCTTT. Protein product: CASSTDRMNTEAFF.